Presented here are 13 T cell receptor beta chains from one specimen sequenced in a study of T cell responses to AZD1222 COVID-19 vaccine. Using immunoSEQ multiplex PCR, the repertoire was profiled, and TCRdb retains in-frame clones only, with some absent. The table shows some 85,000 clones, with roughly nine tenths occurring only once. Specimen: peripheral blood, collected on day 0 of AZD1222 vaccination. Receptor source: an adult in good health.

The V gene is TRBV5-6, the J gene TRBJ1-1; the D is unclear. The germline gives CDR1 SGHDT, CDR2 YYEEEE. V was pared by 3 bases and J by 3 bases, with 12 bases between. The CDR3 runs 14 residues. The CDR3 loop reads CASSSTDFYTEAFF. The CDR3 bases are TGTGCCAGCAGCTCCACAGATTTTTACACTGAAGCTTTCTTT.

The chain couples TRBV28 to TRBJ2-7, with a weak D call TRBD1 (6 bases). This CDR3 comprises 16 residues. The ends were cut back, 2 bases at V and 2 bases at J, with 16 bases in the middle. Germline CDR1 and CDR2: MDHEN and SYDVKM. In nucleotides, the CDR3 is TGTGCCAGCAGTTTAATATCGGCAGGGGCCCCCTACGAGCAGTACTTC. Protein product: CASSLISAGAPYEQYF.

V is TRBV6-2 or TRBV6-3 and J is TRBJ2-2; no firm D call. The CDR3 runs to 13 residues. V was shortened by 1 base and J by 2 bases, with 2 bases between the two germline ends. Looked up from germline, CDR1 is MNHEY and CDR2 is SVGEGT. In nucleotides, the CDR3 is TGTGCCAGCAGTTACTTCAACACCGGGGAGCTGTTTTTT. Translating it yields CASSYFNTGELFF.

The V gene is TRBV6-4, the J gene TRBJ2-1; 13 bases are shared with TRBD2. V trimming: 4 bases; J trimming: 6 bases; junction bases outside the gene matches: 0. The germline CDR1 and CDR2 sequences are MRHNA and SNTAGT. This CDR3 spans 14 amino acids. The CDR3, as DNA: TGTGCCAGCAGTGGGACTAGCGGGAGCAATGAGCAGTTCTTC. This translates into CASSGTSGSNEQFF.

The V call is TRBV11-2, the J call TRBJ1-1; 11 bases line up with TRBD1. The CDR3 consists of 19 residues. V gave up 0 bases and J gave up 3 bases; unmatched junction bases: 12. Per the germline V gene, CDR1 is SGHAT and CDR2 is FQNNGV. CDR3 in DNA: TGTGCCAGCAGCTTAGATCCAAAGGACAGGGGGCAAATCGACACTGAAGCTTTCTTT. It specifies CASSLDPKDRGQIDTEAFF.

This clone appeared once. In nucleotides, the CDR3 is TGTGCCAGCAGCGAGGGGGCAAAAGATACGCAGTATTTT. This codes for CASSEGAKDTQYF. This sequence joins TRBV14 and TRBJ2-3; TRBD1 agrees at 7 bases. CDR1 and CDR2 (germline): SGHDN, FVKESK. This CDR3 comprises 13 residues. V dropped 5 bases and J dropped 5; count of bases not matched to a gene: 4.

The gene calls are TRBV5-1 and TRBJ1-1; D gene unclear. Germline values: CDR1 SGHRS, CDR2 YFSETQ. Trimming stripped 0 bases from V and 2 bases from J, with 8 bases between. This CDR3 region has 14 residues. Written as DNA, the CDR3 is TGCGCCAGCAGCTTGGAGGGCCCTAACACTGAAGCTTTCTTT. This codes for CASSLEGPNTEAFF.

This chain links TRBV29-1 with TRBJ1-1; tentatively, D is TRBD1 (6 bases). There are 14 residues in the CDR3. Germline CDR1 and CDR2: SQVTM and ANQGSEA. V dropped 4 bases and J dropped 1 base, with 13 bases sitting between them. This CDR3 reads CSVVKGGGNTEAFF. In DNA, the CDR3 is TGCAGCGTTGTAAAAGGGGGGGGGAACACTGAAGCTTTCTTT. Together with reference TRBV29-1 and TRBJ1-1, the CDR3 gives the full variable domain: SAVISQKPSRDICQRGTSLTIQCQVDSQVTMMFWYRQQPGQSLTLIATANQGSEATYESGFVIDKFPISRPNLTFSTLTVSNMSPEDSSIYLCSVVKGGGNTEAFFGQGTRLTVV.

The chain uses TRBV30 and TRBJ1-5, with 9 bases aligning to TRBD1. The germline CDR1 and CDR2 sequences are GTSNPN and SVGIG (reference sequence). Trimming removed 6 bases from V and 3 bases from J; junction bases left unmatched: 3. The CDR3 covers 13 residues. The CDR3 loop is CACWTGDNQPQHF. The CDR3 nucleotides are TGTGCCTGCTGGACAGGGGACAATCAGCCCCAGCATTTT.

The genes are TRBV5-1 and TRBJ2-7; TRBD2 agrees at 10 bases. The CDR3 contains 15 residues. V was pared by 1 base and J by 6 bases, with 7 bases of the junction left unmatched. Germline values: CDR1 SGHRS, CDR2 YFSETQ. CDR3 coding DNA: TGCGCCAGCAGCTTGCGGCCAGCGGGAGGGATCGAGCAGTACTTC. The encoded protein is CASSLRPAGGIEQYF.

About this clone: Other DNA sequences in the sample encode the same CDR3. The chain recombines TRBV7-2 with TRBJ1-5; 7 bases fit TRBD1. This CDR3 is built from 14 residues. The J segment lost 2 bases and the V segment lost 6 bases, leaving 4 bases of the junction unmatched. Germline V gene sequence: CDR1 SGHTA, CDR2 FQGNSA. The CDR3 is CASSHDRGNQPQHF. The DNA of the CDR3 is TGTGCCAGCAGTCATGACAGGGGCAATCAGCCCCAGCATTTT.

This chain uses TRBV27 with TRBJ1-1; TRBD1 aligns across 8 bases. Germline V gene data show CDR1 as MNHEY and CDR2 as SMNVEV (reference sequence). The V segment lost 5 bases and the J segment 1 base; nucleotides outside the gene matches: 9. The CDR3 runs to 16 residues. CDR3 coding DNA: TGTGCCAGCAGTCTACGGACAGGGACTTCGAACACTGAAGCTTTCTTT. Translated, it gives CASSLRTGTSNTEAFF.

V usage is TRBV28 and J usage is TRBJ1-4; 9 bases match TRBD1. This CDR3 comprises 15 residues. Germline V gives CDR1 MDHEN, CDR2 SYDVKM. The J segment lost 5 bases and the V segment lost 4 bases, leaving 5 bases of the junction unmatched. CDR3 protein: CASSSSGTGNEKLFF. The CDR3 DNA reads as TGTGCCAGCAGTTCCAGCGGGACAGGGAATGAAAAACTGTTTTTT.